This TCR beta chain was captured in a study of Graves' ophthalmopathy and Graves' hyperthyroidism. General study findings and limits: The blood repertoire also included most expanded thyroid clonotypes above 0.001 frequency.

Amplified TCR beta CDR3 regions were obtained using RNA transcripts as template. First-round RT-PCR employed HTBI primers, with a second-round multiplex PCR after it. MiXCR, applied by TCRdb to the multiplex PCR reads, yields one record per CDR3 protein. The sample consists of around 1.1 million distinct CDR3 sequences, approximately 35% of them appearing once. Patients with other autoimmune diseases, uncontrolled infections, pregnancy or lactation were excluded. Clinical symptoms, serum thyroxine, TRAb, thyroid ultrasound and orbital computed tomography determined diagnosis. As to this clonotype: What it binds is unknown.

V lost 7 bases to trimming and J lost 8 bases; unmatched junction nucleotides: 10. Germline lookup yields CDR1 SQVTM and CDR2 ANQGSEA. The CDR3 has 12 residues. This TCR was recovered from an adult man with Graves' hyperthyroidism. The sequenced sample consisted of peripheral blood or thyroid tissue (not recorded which). This chain joins TRBV29-1 and TRBJ1-1, with 7 bases fitting TRBD1. CDR3 in DNA: TGCAGCGCCGAACAGGGGATGGGCGAAGCTTTCTTT. Its translation: CSAEQGMGEAFF. The full variable domain, completed using reference TRBV29-1 and TRBJ1-1, is SAVISQKPSRDICQRGTSLTIQCQVDSQVTMMFWYRQQPGQSLTLIATANQGSEATYESGFVIDKFPISRPNLTFSTLTVSNMSPEDSSIYLCSAEQGMGEAFFGQGTRLTVV.